The 17 T cell receptor beta chains in this list originate from one sample, sequenced in a study of cytomegalovirus exposure and HLA in healthy donors. Primers for the PCR totalled 60 Vbeta and 13 Jbeta. Only in-frame clones appear in the TCRdb table, and some are missing; sequencing was by immunoSEQ multiplex PCR. Of some 170,000 clones in the sample, about three quarters were seen once. Sequences were obtained from PBMCs. All receptors derive from a man aged 40-49 years in good health and CMV-seropositive.

The chain has TRBV6-1 and TRBJ2-1; maybe TRBD1 (6 bases). From germline, CDR1 is MNHNS and CDR2 SASEGT. This CDR3 spans 13 amino acids. V dropped 8 bases and J dropped 7 bases, with 15 bases sitting between them. The CDR3 DNA is TGTGCCAGCCTTAGACAGGTGACGAATGAGCAGTTCTTC. Translated, it gives CASLRQVTNEQFF.

The rearrangement links TRBV19 to TRBJ2-7, with D possibly matching TRBD2 (6 bases). The CDR3 sequence is 15 residues long. The V gene's germline CDR1 is LNHDA and CDR2 SQIVND (reference sequence). V was cut by 3 bases and J by 6 bases, with 18 bases left in between. The CDR3: CASSIPRLGGTEQYF. The CDR3 coding sequence is TGTGCCAGTAGTATCCCCAGACTAGGCGGGACCGAGCAGTACTTC. Based on the CDR3 plus reference TRBV19 and TRBJ2-7, the full variable domain is DGGITQSPKYLFRKEGQNVTLSCEQNLNHDAMYWYRQDPGQGLRLIYYSQIVNDFQKGDIAEGYSVSREKKESFPLTVTSAQKNPTAFYLCASSIPRLGGTEQYFGPGTRLTVT.

This chain uses TRBV6-5 with TRBJ2-4; 8 bases line up with TRBD1. V gave up 10 bases and J gave up 12 bases; unmatched junction bases: 17. This CDR3 has 14 residues. CDR1 MNHEY and CDR2 SVGAGI come from the germline V gene. The CDR3 loop is CATSTGTGADSQYF. CDR3 in DNA: TGTGCCACCTCTACTGGGACAGGCGCAGACAGTCAGTACTTC.

The chain employs TRBV10-3 and TRBJ1-2, with a possible D match to TRBD1 (6 bases). The CDR3 length is 14 residues. Trimming stripped 1 base from V and 4 bases from J, with 10 bases between. Germline CDR1 is ENHRY and CDR2 is SYGVKD. CDR3 nucleotides: TGTGCCATCAGTGAGTTTCAGGGGAGCTATGGCTACACCTTC. Translating it yields CAISEFQGSYGYTF.

The V and J genes are TRBV5-1 and TRBJ1-1, with a possible D match to TRBD1 (6 bases). CDR3 length: 14 amino acids. The germline V gene has CDR1 SGHRS and CDR2 YFSETQ. V was trimmed by 4 bases and J by 1 base, leaving 11 bases between them. CDR3 in DNA: TGCGCCAGCAGCACCCACAGGGAGAACACTGAAGCTTTCTTT. It is translated as CASSTHRENTEAFF.

This chain connects TRBV5-1 to TRBJ2-5; no clear D gene. CDR1 SGHRS and CDR2 YFSETQ come from the germline V gene. The CDR3 covers 12 residues. The germline V and J ends were trimmed by 4 bases and 5 bases, with 9 bases remaining between them. CDR3 DNA sequence: TGCGCCAGCAGCCCCGGGTCGGAGACCCAGTACTTC. Protein: CASSPGSETQYF. The full variable domain, its missing parts supplied by reference TRBV5-1 and TRBJ2-5, is KAGVTQTPRYLIKTRGQQVTLSCSPISGHRSVSWYQQTPGQGLQFLFEYFSETQRNKGNFPGRFSGRQFSNSRSEMNVSTLELGDSALYLCASSPGSETQYFGPGTRLLVL.

The chain combines TRBV10-2 with TRBJ1-2; 8 bases match TRBD1. V lost 2 bases, J lost 4 bases, and 3 bases stayed unmatched. The CDR3 has 14 residues. The germline V gene has CDR1 WSHSY and CDR2 SAAADI. The CDR3 protein is CASSEGQGGYGYTF. CDR3 in DNA: TGCGCCAGCAGTGAGGGACAGGGTGGCTATGGCTACACCTTC.

In its sample, this clone was seen a few times. The chain employs TRBV15 and TRBJ2-5; 10 bases are shared with TRBD2. With 2 bases clipped from V and 1 base from J, the junction kept 4 bases outside the gene matches. The CDR3 is 16 amino acids. Germline lookup yields CDR1 LNHNV and CDR2 YYDKDF (reference sequence). Here the CDR3 reads CATSRRTSGTQETQYF. CDR3 DNA sequence: TGTGCCACCAGCAGAAGGACTAGCGGAACCCAAGAGACCCAGTACTTC.

This clone was observed a few times. This chain joins TRBV28 and TRBJ1-2; the D gene is possibly TRBD1 (5 bases). The CDR3 has 17 residues. Germline V lookup: CDR1 MDHEN, CDR2 SYDVKM. V was cut by 5 bases and J by 5 bases, with 24 bases left in between. The CDR3 sequence: CASSLLDLRTTRYGYTF. CDR3 nucleotides: TGTGCCAGCAGTCTACTCGACCTTAGGACAACCCGGTATGGCTACACCTTC.

J is TRBJ1-4 and V is TRBV10-3, with TRBD1 matching over 10 bases. J gave up 6 bases and V 5 bases, and 3 bases lay outside the gene matches. Germline V lookup: CDR1 ENHRY, CDR2 SYGVKD. The CDR3 has 14 residues. The chain's CDR3 is CAISPGTGDEKLFF. The CDR3 nucleotides are TGTGCCATCAGTCCCGGGACAGGGGATGAAAAACTGTTTTTT.

The chain is built from TRBV9 and TRBJ2-5; TRBD2 matches at 11 bases. The CDR3 spans 16 residues. Germline assignment: CDR1 SGDLS and CDR2 YYNGEE. The junction had 10 bases not matched to a gene; V was cut back by 4 bases and J by 5 bases. The CDR3 nucleotides are TGTGCCAGCAGCTCCCCGGGACTAGCGGTATCGGAGACCCAGTACTTC. Translated: CASSSPGLAVSETQYF.

The rearrangement links TRBV29-1 to TRBJ2-6; 8 nucleotides align to TRBD1. This CDR3 region has 14 residues. Germline-derived CDR1 and CDR2 are SQVTM and ANQGSEA. V lost 6 bases to trimming and J lost 4 bases; unmatched junction nucleotides: 5. The CDR3 protein is CSVPDRAGANVLTF. The CDR3 DNA is TGCAGCGTCCCGGACAGGGCAGGGGCCAACGTCCTGACTTTC. Supplemented by reference TRBV29-1 and TRBJ2-6, the full variable domain reads SAVISQKPSRDICQRGTSLTIQCQVDSQVTMMFWYRQQPGQSLTLIATANQGSEATYESGFVIDKFPISRPNLTFSTLTVSNMSPEDSSIYLCSVPDRAGANVLTFGAGSRLTVL.

CDR3 sequence (DNA): TGTGCCAGCAGCCAGCCCGCCGGGGGAGTAAGCTACGAGCAGTACTTC. Translation gives CASSQPAGGVSYEQYF. This chain connects TRBV4-2 to TRBJ2-7; D is possibly TRBD2 (6 bases). The CDR3 sequence is 16 residues long. CDR1 LGHNA and CDR2 YNFKEQ come from the germline V gene. V lost 3 bases and J lost 3, with 18 bases in between.

This chain connects TRBV30 to TRBJ1-1; possible D gene TRBD1, 5 bases. The CDR3 loop spans 13 amino acids. V lost 4 bases, J lost 5 bases, and 14 bases lay in between. The germline CDR1 and CDR2 sequences are GTSNPN and SVGIG (reference sequence). In DNA, the CDR3 is TGTGCCTGGACGTGGGGGGTGAGGACTGAAGCTTTCTTT. Its protein is CAWTWGVRTEAFF.

The chain couples TRBV7-9 to TRBJ2-1; 14 bases match TRBD2. This CDR3 comprises 16 residues. The V gene end was trimmed by 5 bases and the J gene end by 4 bases; junction bases not matched to a gene: 4. Looked up from germline, CDR1 is SEHNR and CDR2 is FQNEAQ (reference sequence). The DNA of the CDR3 is TGTGCCAGCAGCCCGACTAGCGGGAGGGAGTACAATGAGCAGTTCTTC. As protein: CASSPTSGREYNEQFF. Supplemented by reference TRBV7-9 and TRBJ2-1, the full variable domain reads DTGVSQNPRHKITKRGQNVTFRCDPISEHNRLYWYRQTLGQGPEFLTYFQNEAQLEKSRLLSDRFSAERPKGSFSTLEIQRTEQGDSAMYLCASSPTSGREYNEQFFGPGTRLTVL.

The V gene is TRBV5-4, the J gene TRBJ1-1; possibly TRBD1 for D (5 bases). This CDR3 is built from 15 residues. Trimming took off 0 bases at V and 1 base at J, with 10 bases between the two ends. CDR1 and CDR2 from the germline V gene are SGHNT and YYREEE (reference sequence). For the CDR3, the DNA is TGTGCCAGCAGCTTGGGACAGTTTGGGAACACTGAAGCTTTCTTT. Residues: CASSLGQFGNTEAFF.

The chain links TRBV2 to TRBJ2-3, with 11 bases matching TRBD1. The CDR3 extends over 13 amino acids. J lost 4 bases, V lost 9 bases, and 3 bases had no gene match. CDR1 and CDR2 (germline): SNHLY, FYNNEI. CDR3 bases: TGTGCCAGAGGGACAGGGGGGTCAGATACGCAGTATTTT. It specifies CARGTGGSDTQYF.